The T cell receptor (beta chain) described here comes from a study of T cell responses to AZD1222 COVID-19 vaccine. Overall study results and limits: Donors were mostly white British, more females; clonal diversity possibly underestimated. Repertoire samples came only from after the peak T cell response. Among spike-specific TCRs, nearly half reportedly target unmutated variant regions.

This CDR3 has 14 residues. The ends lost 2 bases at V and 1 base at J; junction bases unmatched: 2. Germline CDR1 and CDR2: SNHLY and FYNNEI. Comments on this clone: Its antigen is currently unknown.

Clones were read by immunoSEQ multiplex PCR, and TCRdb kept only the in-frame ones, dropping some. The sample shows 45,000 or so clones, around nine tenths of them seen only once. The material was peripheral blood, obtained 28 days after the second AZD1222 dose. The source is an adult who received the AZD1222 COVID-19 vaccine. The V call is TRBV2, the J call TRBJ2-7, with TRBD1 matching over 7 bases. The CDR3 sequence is CASSEWGQSYEQYF. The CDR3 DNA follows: TGTGCCAGCAGTGAATGGGGACAGTCCTACGAGCAGTACTTC. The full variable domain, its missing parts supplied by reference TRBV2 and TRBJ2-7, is EPEVTQTPSHQVTQMGQEVILRCVPISNHLYFYWYRQILGQKVEFLVSFYNNEISEKSEIFDDQFSVERPDGSNFTLKIRSTKLEDSAMYFCASSEWGQSYEQYFGPGTRLTVT.